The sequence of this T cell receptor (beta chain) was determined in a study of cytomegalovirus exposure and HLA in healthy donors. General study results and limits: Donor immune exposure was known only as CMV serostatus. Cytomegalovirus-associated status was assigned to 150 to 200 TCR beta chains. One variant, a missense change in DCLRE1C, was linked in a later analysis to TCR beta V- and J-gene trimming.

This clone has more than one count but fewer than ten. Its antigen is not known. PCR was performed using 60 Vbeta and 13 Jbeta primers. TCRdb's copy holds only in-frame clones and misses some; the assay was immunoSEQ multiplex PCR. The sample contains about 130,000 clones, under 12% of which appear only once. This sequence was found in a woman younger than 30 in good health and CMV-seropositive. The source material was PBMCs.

The CDR3 DNA reads as TGTGCCAGCAGTACCCAGGGGGCAGATACGCAGTATTTT. It specifies CASSTQGADTQYF. V gene TRBV6-1 combines with J gene TRBJ2-3, with 7 nucleotides matching TRBD1. The CDR3 covers 13 residues. The germline V gene encodes CDR1 MNHNS and CDR2 SASEGT. The ends lost 5 bases at V and 4 bases at J; junction bases unmatched: 3.